This T cell receptor (beta chain) is drawn from a study of cytomegalovirus exposure and HLA in healthy donors (dated by TCRdb to about 2017). About the investigation overall: In an earlier analysis of fewer than 750 of the donors, approximately 260 Gb of sequence data and some 100 million unique TCR beta sequences from about 190 million T cells were reported. An early release covering about 600 HLA-typed donors comprised around 300 gigabases of sequencing data and approximately 85 million unique TCR sequences. The genetic ancestry cluster associated with self-reported Caucasian donors included 81% of the roughly 400 genotyped donors. The study was designed to test whether signatures of past pathogen exposure could be identified by cataloging public T cell receptors. The study used immunosequencing to profile the T cell repertoires of 600 to 850 subjects and linked those repertoires to cytomegalovirus serostatus. In addition to the first cohort of roughly 670 subjects, a separate validation cohort of 120 different subjects was used. To predict cytomegalovirus infection status, the study brought together high-throughput TCR immunosequencing, statistical association of individual TCRs with disease status, and machine learning. A later analysis re-analyzed previously published TCR beta repertoires from approximately 700 donors and added high-resolution HLA genotyping to study TCR occurrence patterns. Rather than using new phenotypic data, the later analysis identified candidate immune exposures from TCR beta sequences and from how often those sequences occurred across donors. To decide whether each TCR beta V gene segment behaved as functional or pseudogenic, an earlier analysis of some 580 of the donors relied on high-throughput TCR beta sequencing. Donor age, sex, ethnicity and CMV serostatus were collected together with the repertoire data. Genome-wide SNP genotypes for about 65% of the 666 donors were used in a later genetic analysis, which treated that subset as a discovery cohort. All discovery cohort repertoires had been generated using a single sequencing platform. HLA typing covered class I and class II loci at four-digit resolution. The number of typed donors differed by locus: roughly 629-640 for A, B, C, DRB1 and DQB1; approximately 520 for DQA1; 606 for DPA1; and around 470 for DPB1. Several DR-DQ haplotypes were treated as single units for association and clustering because of strong linkage in the cohort. Among about 390 genotyped donors of the cohort, an average of 235,054 unique TCR beta nucleotide sequences were sequenced per donor, 15% to 20% of them non-productive. Overall study results and their limits: Most TCR sequences were seen in very few donors, while some public TCRs were found in many individuals. The sequencing pipeline was judged likely to have produced a cluster of highly shared sequence variants as a technical artifact. For the cohort, immune exposure information was limited to CMV serostatus. Correlated functional status among segregating V segments might be attributable to linkage disequilibrium, but an unknown experimental factor could not be ruled out. The authors suggested that the approach could potentially be extended to other disease states and immunological phenotypes. In both the original and validation cohorts, the classifier was reported to diagnose cytomegalovirus status with high specificity and sensitivity. In a later analysis, several top co-occurrence clusters were reported to appear linked to parvovirus B19, influenza, CMV and Epstein-Barr virus. A few of the identified cytomegalovirus-associated TCR beta chains were confirmed in vitro to be specific for cytomegalovirus antigens. A later genetic analysis reported fewer N-insertions in productive TCRs among donors in an Asian-associated ancestry cluster than the roughly 700-donor mean. In a later analysis, about 17,000 TCR beta sequences were associated with specific HLA alleles at a false discovery rate of 0.05. In the study, 150 to 200 TCR beta chains were listed as associated with cytomegalovirus. When HLA alleles, especially DR and DQ, strongly co-occurred, TCR associations were difficult to assign to individual alleles. Some IMGT-functional V segments, including TRBV6-2 and TRBV6-3, could not be told apart with the 87-base-pair reads, so those segments were excluded. In a later analysis, TCR association rates were found to vary across HLA loci, with the most associated TCRs seen for DRB1 alleles and the fewest for HLA-C alleles. An earlier analysis of around 540 of the donors showed that most TCR beta V segments appeared in productive rearrangements either about 90% or about 30% of the time, which broadly matched IMGT annotations. In a later genetic analysis, a missense DCLRE1C variant was associated with V-gene and J-gene trimming of TCR beta chains, and the association was replicated in an independent cohort. Most CMV-associated TCR beta chains appeared to be HLA-restricted in a later analysis, and the HLA associations seemed to be driven largely by CMV exposure. A later analysis found that HLA-associated TCR beta chains were more clonally expanded and had lower generation probabilities than equally common non-associated chains. The presence/absence analyses assumed that sequencing depth was roughly uniform across donors, and that assumption may not be true. Because counts were too low, about 18 rarely observed V segments, including chromosome 9 orphons, were excluded from the earlier analysis of about 500 of the donors. This cohort had only TCR beta chains sequenced, and the lack of alpha or paired-chain data limited which features could be detected. HLA typing was unavailable for some donors at each locus, so association tests used only the typed subset. A further reported finding was that TCR beta sequences accurately predicted the HLA-A and HLA-B alleles for most subjects in the first cohort.

Preparation of the library involved the immunoSEQ multiplex PCR assay. A mixture of 60 forward primers for TCR Vbeta segments and 13 reverse primers for TCR Jbeta segments was used in the multiplex PCR. The CDR3 region of rearranged TCR beta genes was amplified from genomic DNA with a multiplex PCR assay. Amplified TCR beta libraries were sequenced as 87-base-pair reads on the Illumina HiSeq System. The original pipeline was this. Across the 640 or so repertoires, a later analysis counted tens of millions of unique TCR beta chains, some 11 million of which were shared by at least two donors. To remove PCR and sequencing errors, raw reads were error-corrected and collapsed into unique sequences using a nearest-neighbor algorithm that merged closely related sequences. CDR3 sequences were aligned to IMGT reference sequences to assign V, D and J gene segments. For a sequence to be retained, a match of at least six nucleotides to both a V gene segment and a J gene segment was required. A rearrangement counted as productive if the CDR3 had no stop codons and remained in frame with V and J, and every other rearrangement counted as non-productive. CDR3 was defined by IMGT convention, running from the second conserved V-encoded cysteine to the conserved J-encoded phenylalanine. The earlier analysis of roughly 590 of the donors excluded any sequence lacking an unambiguous match to a single V gene segment. An earlier analysis of a few hundred of the donors classified V segments as functional when productive rearrangements were above 56.7% and as segregating when the standard deviation between donors was above 5%. To diagnose cytomegalovirus status from the catalog of TCR beta chain sequences, a statistical classification framework was built. V and J gene assignment, in a later analysis, came from comparing TCR nucleotide sequences with IMGT/GENE-DB human TR gene sequences. In a later analysis, CDR3 sequences and most-parsimonious VDJ recombination scenarios were assigned using the TCRdist pipeline. In a later analysis, each TCR beta chain was defined by its CDR3 amino acid sequence together with its V-gene family, and reads lacking a unique V-gene family were excluded. To address suspected cross-contamination and a sequencing artifact, a later analysis removed around 600 highly shared, low-generation-probability nucleotide sequences. In a later analysis, a clonal expansion index was calculated for each public chain from normalized within-repertoire ranks of inferred template counts. In a later analysis, generation probabilities were computed using a VDJ recombination model fitted to out-of-frame rearrangements, and the results were checked against IGoR. In a later analysis, hypergeometric tests were used to score TCR-TCR, TCR-HLA and TCR-CMV co-occurrence, with a repertoire-size bias correction applied to TCR pairs. False discovery rates were estimated in a later analysis by permuting HLA or CMV assignments 20 times. In a later analysis, co-occurring TCRs were grouped using DBSCAN, with TCRdist sequence similarity added in when clustering inside HLA-allele-positive subsets. Co-occurrence clustering excluded repertoires with fewer than 30,000 or more than 120,000 public chains, plus five with anomalous nucleotide sharing. In TCRdb, the immuneACCESS table is reduced to in-frame sequences with V and J assigned. These tables do not hold every clone; where another copy was compared, an unresolved V gene accounts for under half, and the others remain unexplained. Clone size and V and J calls were adopted from that table, with D and trimming inferred from the DNA. This sample comprises some 180,000 clones, almost 85% of them detected only once. 2.3% of the sample is held by the ten biggest clonotypes.

The CDR3 starts with the cysteine, ends with the phenylalanine, and has 13 residues. Of all the DNA, just the CDR3 is kept, 39 bases in frame from base 1. V drops 2 bases and J drops 6 bases, leaving 7 bases in between. From the germline V gene, CDR1 is SGHTA and CDR2 is FQGNSA. The cohort was made up of several hundred healthy bone marrow donors. All cohort members were sampled while nominally healthy, although unrecorded immune exposures were likely present. The donor tested CMV seronegative and was one of the 352 seronegative cohort members. Each donor provided a peripheral blood sample, and peripheral blood mononuclear cells were used for TCR beta sequencing. Genomic DNA was extracted from the blood cell samples with the Qiagen DNeasy Blood Extraction Kit. This clone was seen a handful of times. Its recognized antigen is unknown. No much larger clone is present one base from it, and per-base qualities are unavailable.

The chain is made from TRBV7-2 and TRBJ1-4; there is no confident call for the D gene. Sequenced: PBMCs. This clonotype originated in a woman aged 45-65 years in good health and CMV-seronegative. Here is the DNA: TGTGCCAGCAGCTTATACGGGGATGAAAAACTGTTTTTT. Translated, it reads CASSLYGDEKLFF.